The 5 T cell receptor beta chains below come from one sample, sequenced in a study of control samples from healthy donors and cancer patients. Sequenced by immunoSEQ multiplex PCR; TCRdb stores in-frame clones only, minus some. The table shows about 120,000 clones, with about 94% occurring only once. The specimen sequenced was blood. The origin of the receptors is a man aged 25 to 45 in good health.

The chain combines TRBV6-2 or TRBV6-3 with TRBJ2-2; 12 bases fit TRBD1. V was pared by 4 bases and J by 6 bases, with 6 bases of the junction left unmatched. The CDR3 spans 16 residues. From germline, CDR1 is MNHEY and CDR2 SVGEGT. CDR3 sequence: CASSSSGTGGPGELFF. Here the CDR3 DNA reads TGTGCCAGCAGTTCTTCCGGGACAGGGGGCCCCGGGGAGCTGTTTTTT.

This chain connects TRBV19 to TRBJ1-1, with D possibly being TRBD1 (6 bases). CDR3 length equals 14 residues. The V gene's germline CDR1 is LNHDA and CDR2 SQIVND (reference sequence). Trimming removed 1 base from V and 5 bases from J, with 11 bases in between. The CDR3 spells CASSIGAGVTEAFF. The CDR3 bases are TGTGCCAGTAGTATAGGAGCAGGGGTGACTGAAGCTTTCTTT.

The V call is TRBV30, the J call TRBJ1-2, with 7 bases fitting TRBD1. With 3 bases clipped from V and 1 base from J, the junction kept 2 bases outside the gene matches. Germline loops: CDR1 GTSNPN, CDR2 SVGIG (reference sequence). The CDR3 contains 13 residues. The CDR3 nucleotides are TGTGCCTGGAGCGACAGGGTTAACTATGGCTACACCTTC. Translated: CAWSDRVNYGYTF.

The V call is TRBV19, the J call TRBJ2-1, with 12 bases identical to TRBD2. The CDR3 has 15 residues. J gave up 4 bases and V 5 bases, and 3 bases lay outside the gene matches. CDR1 and CDR2 (germline): LNHDA, SQIVND (reference sequence). The DNA for the CDR3 is TGTGCCAGTAGTGACCTAGCGGGGGGGTACAATGAGCAGTTCTTC. Translation gives CASSDLAGGYNEQFF. Looking up the rest from reference TRBV19 and TRBJ2-1 gives the full variable domain: DGGITQSPKYLFRKEGQNVTLSCEQNLNHDAMYWYRQDPGQGLRLIYYSQIVNDFQKGDIAEGYSVSREKKESFPLTVTSAQKNPTAFYLCASSDLAGGYNEQFFGPGTRLTVL.

This clone was seen only a few times. The rearrangement uses TRBV6-6 and TRBJ1-1; TRBD1 agrees at 9 bases. From germline, CDR1 is MNHNY and CDR2 SVGAGI (reference sequence). The CDR3 has 16 residues. V shed 0 bases, J shed 2 bases, and the junction held 4 bases outside the gene matches. CDR3 DNA: TGTGCCAGCAGTTACTCGTCACAGGGGGCCAACACTGAAGCTTTCTTT. Residues: CASSYSSQGANTEAFF.